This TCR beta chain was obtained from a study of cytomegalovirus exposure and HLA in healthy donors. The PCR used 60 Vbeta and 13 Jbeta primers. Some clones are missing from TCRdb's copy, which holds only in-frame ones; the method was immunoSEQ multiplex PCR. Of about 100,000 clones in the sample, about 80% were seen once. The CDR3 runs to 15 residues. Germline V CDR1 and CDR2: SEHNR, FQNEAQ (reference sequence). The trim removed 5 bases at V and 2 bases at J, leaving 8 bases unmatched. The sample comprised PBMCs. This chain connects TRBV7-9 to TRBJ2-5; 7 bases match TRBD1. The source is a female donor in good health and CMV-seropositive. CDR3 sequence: CASSRGQSKQETQYF. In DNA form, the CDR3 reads TGTGCCAGCAGCCGGGGACAGAGTAAACAAGAGACCCAGTACTTC. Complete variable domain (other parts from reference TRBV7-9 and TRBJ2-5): DTGVSQNPRHKITKRGQNVTFRCDPISEHNRLYWYRQTLGQGPEFLTYFQNEAQLEKSRLLSDRFSAERPKGSFSTLEIQRTEQGDSAMYLCASSRGQSKQETQYFGPGTRLLVL.